Listed below are T cell receptor beta chains from one sample, sequenced in a study of post-analysis software for immune sequencing data. Each CDR3 protein is one row after TCRdb ran MiXCR on the PCR reads. The sample includes about 210,000 distinct CDR3 sequences, 29% of them seen just once. The sequenced sample consisted of blood. All receptors derive from a girl younger than 18 with multiple sclerosis. Each CDR3 is given with its conserved first and last residue. The order of the fields is clone size, CDR3 length, V gene, D gene, J gene, CDR3 protein, CDR3 DNA. D genes are given only for firm matches. Clone size, where shown, is once, few, many, or a class for clones that have expanded.

few	13	TRBV6-2/TRBV6-3	-	TRBJ1-1	CASKKTGQGKAFF	TGTGCCAGCAAAAAAACTGGGCAGGGTAAAGCTTTCTTT
-	14	TRBV3-1	TRBD1	TRBJ2-7	CTSRRTGSSYEQYF	TGTACCAGCAGGAGGACAGGAAGCTCCTACGAGCAGTACTTC
-	13	TRBV2	TRBD1	TRBJ1-1	CTSSGQGNTEAFF	TGTACCAGCAGCGGACAGGGTAACACTGAAGCTTTCTTT
-	18	TRBV19	-	TRBJ2-1	CASSIKGASGRSLNEQFF	TGTGCCAGTAGTATAAAGGGGGCTAGCGGGCGGTCGTTGAATGAGCAGTTCTTC
-	17	TRBV18	TRBD2	TRBJ2-3	CASSPPTSGRVTDTQYF	TGTGCCAGCTCACCACCCACTAGCGGGAGAGTCACAGATACGCAGTATTTT
-	14	TRBV6-5	TRBD1	TRBJ1-2	CASSYADRVYGYTF	TGTGCCAGCAGTTACGCCGACAGGGTCTATGGCTACACCTTC
-	15	TRBV4-2	-	TRBJ2-5	CASSQETLAENEQYF	TGTGCCAGCAGCCAAGAGACATTAGCGGAAAATGAACAGTACTTC
many	16	TRBV24-1	-	TRBJ2-3	CATSDPGTDLTDTQYF	TGTGCCACCAGTGACCCAGGGACGGATCTCACAGATACGCAGTATTTT
-	13	TRBV7-8	-	TRBJ1-4	CASSLSGGEKRFF	TGTGCCAGCAGCTTATCAGGTGGTGAAAAACGGTTTTTT
many	14	TRBV4-1	-	TRBJ2-5	CASSPQGSQETQYF	TGCGCCAGCAGCCCACAGGGTAGTCAAGAGACCCAGTACTTC
-	15	TRBV7-9	-	TRBJ2-2	CASSHAGARTGELFF	TGTGCCAGCAGCCACGCGGGGGCGAGAACCGGGGAGCTGTTTTTT
few	16	TRBV4-1	TRBD1	TRBJ1-1	CASSFIPGQGGTEAFF	TGCGCCAGCAGCTTTATACCGGGACAGGGAGGAACTGAAGCTTTCTTT
-	14	TRBV5-5	TRBD1	TRBJ1-1	CASSFRQGNTEAFF	TGTGCCAGCAGCTTCCGACAGGGTAACACTGAAGCTTTCTTT
-	15	TRBV7-9	TRBD1	TRBJ2-7	CASSLSRDRPYEQYF	TGTGCCAGCAGCTTAAGCCGGGACAGACCCTACGAGCAGTACTTC
-	16	TRBV11-2	-	TRBJ2-7	CASSLRLGQNCYEQYF	TGTGCCAGCAGCTTACGTCTCGGACAGAACTGCTACGAGCAGTACTTC
-	13	TRBV29-1	-	TRBJ1-5	CSVEVGGGRPQHF	TGCAGCGTTGAAGTTGGGGGAGGGCGGCCCCAGCATTTT
few	11	TRBV20-1	-	TRBJ1-1	CSARDRTEAFF	TGCAGTGCTAGGGACAGAACTGAAGCTTTCTTT
-	20	TRBV9	-	TRBJ2-3	CASRRQMDGEPPLSTDTQYF	TGTGCCAGCAGACGACAAATGGACGGAGAACCACCCCTGAGCACAGATACGCAGTATTTT
-	12	TRBV15	-	TRBJ1-2	CATSRDRGGYTF	TGTGCCACCAGCAGAGATCGGGGTGGCTACACCTTC
few	17	TRBV5-1	TRBD1	TRBJ1-1	CASSLQAALQGATEAFF	TGCGCCAGCAGCTTGCAGGCGGCGCTCCAGGGGGCGACTGAAGCTTTCTTT
-	14	TRBV5-1	-	TRBJ1-4	CASSFGQINEKLFF	TGCGCCAGCAGCTTCGGACAGATTAATGAAAAACTGTTTTTT
-	14	TRBV5-1	TRBD1	TRBJ1-2	CASSFDRGKRGYTF	TGCGCCAGCAGCTTTGACAGGGGAAAAAGGGGCTACACCTTC
-	12	TRBV28	-	TRBJ1-5	CASSIGGEPQHF	TGTGCCAGCAGCATAGGAGGGGAACCCCAGCATTTT
many	14	TRBV10-3	TRBD2	TRBJ2-7	CAISGLAGAYEQYF	TGTGCCATCAGTGGACTAGCGGGAGCCTACGAGCAGTACTTC
many	14	TRBV12-3/TRBV12-4	-	TRBJ1-5	CASSLSPGNQPQHF	TGTGCCAGCAGTTTATCCCCAGGCAATCAGCCCCAGCATTTT
many	14	TRBV3-1	-	TRBJ2-7	CASSQDLGDTEQYF	TGTGCCAGCAGCCAAGATCTAGGGGATACCGAGCAGTACTTC
few	14	TRBV20-1	TRBD1	TRBJ1-1	CSASKTGGEREAFF	TGCAGTGCTAGCAAGACAGGGGGCGAGAGGGAAGCTTTCTTT
-	14	TRBV7-9	-	TRBJ2-1	CASLAFSSYNEQFF	TGTGCCAGTCTCGCCTTTAGCTCCTACAATGAGCAGTTCTTC
few	15	TRBV9	TRBD1	TRBJ1-4	CASSVQTGGFEKLFF	TGTGCCAGCAGCGTCCAAACAGGGGGCTTTGAAAAACTGTTTTTT
many	14	TRBV5-5	-	TRBJ1-2	CASSFRGGIYGYTF	TGTGCCAGCAGCTTCCGCGGGGGGATCTATGGCTACACCTTC
many	11	TRBV20-1	-	TRBJ2-5	CSEQGQETQYF	TGCAGTGAACAGGGCCAAGAGACCCAGTACTTC
many	17	TRBV9	TRBD2	TRBJ2-1	CASSVVGGGLAGIEQFF	TGTGCCAGCAGCGTAGTCGGGGGCGGACTAGCGGGAATTGAGCAGTTCTTC
-	11	TRBV6-6	-	TRBJ1-1	CASSLTGEAFF	TGTGCCAGCAGTTTGACGGGAGAAGCTTTCTTT